This entry lists 8 T cell receptor beta chains sequenced from one sample in a study of identical twins. Via MiXCR, TCRdb re-called the 5' RACE reads, giving one row per CDR3 protein. The sample contains about 240,000 distinct CDR3 sequences, more than 9% of which appear only once. The sequenced material came from memory T cells sorted from blood. The receptors stem from a man between 45 and 60 years old in good health.

The sample holds a few counts of this clonotype. J is TRBJ2-1 and V is TRBV4-2; D remains unclear. Germline loops: CDR1 LGHNA, CDR2 YNFKEQ. This CDR3 region has 15 residues. The ends were cut back, 0 bases at V and 4 bases at J, with 10 bases in the middle. The CDR3 sequence: CASSQDPARYNEQFF. CDR3 bases: TGTGCCAGCAGCCAAGATCCCGCACGGTACAATGAGCAGTTCTTC.

The chain combines TRBV4-2 with TRBJ2-7; D ambiguous. The CDR3 is made up of 14 amino acids. Per germline, CDR1 LGHNA and CDR2 YNFKEQ. Trimming shortened V by 0 bases and J by 4 bases, and 10 bases separated the two germline ends. The CDR3 protein is CASSQDFQAYEQYF. The CDR3, as DNA: TGTGCCAGCAGCCAAGATTTTCAGGCGTACGAGCAGTACTTC.

This clonotype showed up just a few times. CDR3 nucleotide sequence: TGTGCCAGCAGTTTGAGAGTGACAGGGGTCGGGGAGCTGTTTTTT. It yields the protein CASSLRVTGVGELFF. This chain connects TRBV27 to TRBJ2-2, with 8 bases fitting TRBD1. This CDR3 comprises 15 residues. V lost 3 bases to trimming and J lost 7 bases; unmatched junction nucleotides: 7. Germline V CDR1 and CDR2: MNHEY, SMNVEV (reference sequence).

There are many counts of this clonotype. The rearrangement uses TRBV7-8 and TRBJ2-1; D is possibly TRBD1 or TRBD2 (5 bases each). The CDR3 has 15 amino acids. Trimming cost V 5 bases and J 6 bases, with 17 bases left between them. Germline assignment: CDR1 SGHVS and CDR2 FQNEAQ. The CDR3 DNA sequence: TGTGCCAGCAGCCCGTTTTCGGGGCCACGCAATGAGCAGTTCTTC. Translated: CASSPFSGPRNEQFF. The full variable domain, rest sourced from reference TRBV7-8 and TRBJ2-1, is GAGVSQSPRYKVAKRGQDVALRCDPISGHVSLFWYQQALGQGPEFLTYFQNEAQLDKSGLPSDRFFAERPEGSVSTLKIQRTQQEDSAVYLCASSPFSGPRNEQFFGPGTRLTVL.

This clonotype has more than one count but fewer than ten. This sequence joins TRBV5-1 and TRBJ2-3, with TRBD2 matching 11 bases. V was clipped by 4 bases and J by 4 bases; unmatched bases: 17. The CDR3 loop spans 19 amino acids. CDR1 is SGHRS, CDR2 YFSETQ, per germline. CDR3 in amino acids: CASSAGWASGGSEADTQYF. CDR3 in DNA: TGCGCCAGCAGCGCCGGGTGGGCTAGCGGGGGGTCGGAGGCAGATACGCAGTATTTT.

This clonotype was observed at least ten times. V and J are TRBV28 and TRBJ2-2, with TRBD2 identical over 8 bases. Germline loops: CDR1 MDHEN, CDR2 SYDVKM. The length of the CDR3 is 15 residues. V lost 10 bases, J lost 1 base, and 8 bases stayed unmatched. CDR3 bases: TGTGCCATCAAAGCGGGGGTCCAGAACACCGGGGAGCTGTTTTTT. This codes for CAIKAGVQNTGELFF.

A few counts support this clonotype. The CDR3 here is CSARWDSQETQYF. DNA for the CDR3: TGCAGTGCTAGATGGGACAGTCAAGAGACCCAGTACTTC. The chain links TRBV20-1 to TRBJ2-5; 7 nucleotides agree with TRBD1. The CDR3 totals 13 residues. J was trimmed by 2 bases and V by 2 bases; bases with no gene match: 2. Germline CDR1 DFQATT, CDR2 SNEGSKA (reference sequence).

This clonotype came up a few times. The V gene is TRBV2, the J gene TRBJ2-3, with TRBD1 as a possible D gene (6 bases). Germline CDR1 is SNHLY and CDR2 is FYNNEI. V lost 1 base and J 3 bases, leaving 17 bases between the germline ends. The CDR3 runs to 17 residues. CDR3 nucleotide sequence: TGTGCCAGCAGTGAAGGGGCGGTTAGAGGGACAACAGATACGCAGTATTTT. Amino acid sequence: CASSEGAVRGTTDTQYF. Combining the CDR3 with reference TRBV2 and TRBJ2-3 gives the whole variable domain EPEVTQTPSHQVTQMGQEVILRCVPISNHLYFYWYRQILGQKVEFLVSFYNNEISEKSEIFDDQFSVERPDGSNFTLKIRSTKLEDSAMYFCASSEGAVRGTTDTQYFGPGTRLTVL.